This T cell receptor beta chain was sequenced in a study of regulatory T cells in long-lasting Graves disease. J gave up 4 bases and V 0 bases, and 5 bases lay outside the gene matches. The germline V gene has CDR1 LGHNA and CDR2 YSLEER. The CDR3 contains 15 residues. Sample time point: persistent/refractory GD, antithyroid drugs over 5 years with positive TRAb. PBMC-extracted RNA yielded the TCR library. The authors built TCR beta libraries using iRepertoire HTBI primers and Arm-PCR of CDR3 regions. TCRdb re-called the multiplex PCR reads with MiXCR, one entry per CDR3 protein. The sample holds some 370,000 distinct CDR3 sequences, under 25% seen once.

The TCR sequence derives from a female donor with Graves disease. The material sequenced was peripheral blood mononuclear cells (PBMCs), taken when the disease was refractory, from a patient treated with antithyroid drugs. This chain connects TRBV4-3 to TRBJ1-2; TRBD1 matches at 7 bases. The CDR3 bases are TGCGCCAGCAGCCAAGATAGTACAGGGGCCTATGGCTACACCTTC. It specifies CASSQDSTGAYGYTF.